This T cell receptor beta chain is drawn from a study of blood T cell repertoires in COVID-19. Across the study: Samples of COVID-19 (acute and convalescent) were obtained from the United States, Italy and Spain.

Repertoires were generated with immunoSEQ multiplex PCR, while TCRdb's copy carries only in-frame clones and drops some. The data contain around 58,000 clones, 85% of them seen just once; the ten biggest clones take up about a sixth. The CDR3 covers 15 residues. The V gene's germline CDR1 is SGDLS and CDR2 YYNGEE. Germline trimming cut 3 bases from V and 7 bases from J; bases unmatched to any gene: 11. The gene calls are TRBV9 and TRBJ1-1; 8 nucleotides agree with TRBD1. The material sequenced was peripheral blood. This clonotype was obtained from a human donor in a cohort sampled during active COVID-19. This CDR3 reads CASSATGERFGEAFF. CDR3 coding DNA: TGTGCCAGCAGCGCGACAGGGGAACGATTTGGTGAAGCTTTCTTT.